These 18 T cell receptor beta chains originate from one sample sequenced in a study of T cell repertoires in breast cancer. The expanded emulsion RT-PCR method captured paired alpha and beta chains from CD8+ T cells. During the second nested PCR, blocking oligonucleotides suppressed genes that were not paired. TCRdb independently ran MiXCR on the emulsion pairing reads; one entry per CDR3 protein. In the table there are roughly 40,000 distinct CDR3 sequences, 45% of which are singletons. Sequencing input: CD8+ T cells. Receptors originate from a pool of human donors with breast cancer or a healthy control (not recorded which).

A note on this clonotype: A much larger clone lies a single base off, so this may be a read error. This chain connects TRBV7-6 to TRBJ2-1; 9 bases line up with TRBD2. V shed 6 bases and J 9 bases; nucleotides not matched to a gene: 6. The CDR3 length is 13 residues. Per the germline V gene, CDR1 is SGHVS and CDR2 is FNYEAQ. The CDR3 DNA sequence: TGTGCCAGCAGATTTAGCGGGGGAAGTGAGCAGTTCTTC. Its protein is CASRFSGGSEQFF.

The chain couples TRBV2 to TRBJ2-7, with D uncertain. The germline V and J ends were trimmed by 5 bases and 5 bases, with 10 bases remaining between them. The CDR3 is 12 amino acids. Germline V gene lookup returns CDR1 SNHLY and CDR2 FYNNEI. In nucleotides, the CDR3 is TGTGCCAGCAGTTTCACCCCCGACGAGCAGTACTTC. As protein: CASSFTPDEQYF.

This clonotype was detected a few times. The CDR3 coding sequence is TGCAGCGTTTTACAGGGGGACTACCAGCCCCAGCATTTT. Its protein is CSVLQGDYQPQHF. The chain is built from TRBV29-1 and TRBJ1-5; 8 bases map to TRBD1. V lost 5 bases to trimming and J lost 7 bases; unmatched junction nucleotides: 7. The germline V gene has CDR1 SQVTM and CDR2 ANQGSEA. The CDR3 is 13 amino acids.

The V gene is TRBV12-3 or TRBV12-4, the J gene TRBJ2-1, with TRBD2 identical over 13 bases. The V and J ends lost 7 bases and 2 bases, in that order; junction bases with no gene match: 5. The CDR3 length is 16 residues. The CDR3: CASNRGLAGPYNEQFF. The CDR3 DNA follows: TGTGCCAGCAACAGGGGACTAGCGGGGCCCTACAATGAGCAGTTCTTC.

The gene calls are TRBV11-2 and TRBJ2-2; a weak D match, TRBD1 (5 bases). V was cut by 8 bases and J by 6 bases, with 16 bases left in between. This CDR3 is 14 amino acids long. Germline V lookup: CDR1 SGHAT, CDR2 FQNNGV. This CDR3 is CASLPATVAGELFF. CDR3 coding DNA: TGTGCCAGCTTACCGGCGACAGTGGCCGGGGAGCTGTTTTTT.

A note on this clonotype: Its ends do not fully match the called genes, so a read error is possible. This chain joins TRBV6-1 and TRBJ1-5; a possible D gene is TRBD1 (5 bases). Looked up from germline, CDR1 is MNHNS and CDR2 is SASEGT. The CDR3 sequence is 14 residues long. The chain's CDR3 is CASQGTALYQPQHF. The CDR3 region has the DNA TGTGCCAGCCAAGGGACGGCACTTTATCAGCCTCAGCATTTT.

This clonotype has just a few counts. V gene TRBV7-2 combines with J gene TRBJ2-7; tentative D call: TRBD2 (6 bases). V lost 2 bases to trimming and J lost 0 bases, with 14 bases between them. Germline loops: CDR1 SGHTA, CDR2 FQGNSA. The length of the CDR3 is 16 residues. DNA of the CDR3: TGTGCCAGCAGCTTATGGAGCGGGCCGAGCTCCTACGAGCAGTACTTC. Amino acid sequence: CASSLWSGPSSYEQYF.

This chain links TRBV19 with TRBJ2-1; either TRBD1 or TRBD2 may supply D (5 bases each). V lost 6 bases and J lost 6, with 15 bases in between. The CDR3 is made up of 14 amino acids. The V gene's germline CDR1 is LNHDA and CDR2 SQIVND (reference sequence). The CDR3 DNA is TGTGCCAGTAGACGACCCGGGGCAGGCAATGAGCAGTTCTTC. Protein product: CASRRPGAGNEQFF.

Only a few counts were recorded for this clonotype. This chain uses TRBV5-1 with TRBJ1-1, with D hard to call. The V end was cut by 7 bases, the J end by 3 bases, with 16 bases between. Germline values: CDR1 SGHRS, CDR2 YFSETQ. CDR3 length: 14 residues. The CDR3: CASAAFWGYTEAFF. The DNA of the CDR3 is TGCGCCAGCGCGGCCTTCTGGGGTTACACTGAAGCTTTCTTT.

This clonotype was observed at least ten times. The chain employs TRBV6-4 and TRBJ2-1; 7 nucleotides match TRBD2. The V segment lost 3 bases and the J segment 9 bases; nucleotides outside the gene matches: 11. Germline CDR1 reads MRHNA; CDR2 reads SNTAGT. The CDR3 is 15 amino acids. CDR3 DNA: TGTGCCAGCAGTGAGGTGGCGGGAGCTAACGGTGAGCAGTTCTTC. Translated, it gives CASSEVAGANGEQFF.

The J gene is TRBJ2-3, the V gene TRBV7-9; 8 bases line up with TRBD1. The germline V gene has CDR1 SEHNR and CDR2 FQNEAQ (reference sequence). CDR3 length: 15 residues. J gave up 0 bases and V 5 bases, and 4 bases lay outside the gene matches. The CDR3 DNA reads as TGTGCCAGCAGCCCGACAGGGGTAAGCACAGATACGCAGTATTTT. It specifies CASSPTGVSTDTQYF.

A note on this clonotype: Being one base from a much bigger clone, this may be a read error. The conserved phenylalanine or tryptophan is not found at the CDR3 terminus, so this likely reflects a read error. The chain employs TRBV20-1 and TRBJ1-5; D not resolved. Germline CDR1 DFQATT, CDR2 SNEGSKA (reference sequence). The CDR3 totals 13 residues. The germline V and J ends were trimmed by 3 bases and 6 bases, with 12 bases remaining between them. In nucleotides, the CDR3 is TGCAGTGCTAGTTTTAGGGCTTCTCAGCCCCAGCATCTT. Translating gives CSASFRASQPQHL.

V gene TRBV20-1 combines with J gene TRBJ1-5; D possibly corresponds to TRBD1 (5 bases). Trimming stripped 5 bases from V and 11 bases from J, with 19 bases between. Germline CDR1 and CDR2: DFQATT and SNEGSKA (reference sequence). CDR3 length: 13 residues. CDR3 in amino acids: CSARGQAEGAQHF. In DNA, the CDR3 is TGCAGTGCTCGTGGACAAGCTGAAGGAGCCCAGCATTTT.

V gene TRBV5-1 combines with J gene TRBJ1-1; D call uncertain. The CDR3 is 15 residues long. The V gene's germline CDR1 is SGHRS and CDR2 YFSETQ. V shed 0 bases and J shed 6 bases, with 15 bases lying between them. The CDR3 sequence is CASSLEGYKGAEAFF. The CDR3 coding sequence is TGCGCCAGCAGCTTGGAAGGATACAAGGGCGCTGAAGCTTTCTTT.

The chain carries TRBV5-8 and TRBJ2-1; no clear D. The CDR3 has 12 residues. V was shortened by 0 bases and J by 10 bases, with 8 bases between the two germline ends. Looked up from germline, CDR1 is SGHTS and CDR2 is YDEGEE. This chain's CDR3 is CASSLEGWEQFF. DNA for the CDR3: TGTGCCAGCAGCTTGGAGGGCTGGGAGCAGTTCTTC.

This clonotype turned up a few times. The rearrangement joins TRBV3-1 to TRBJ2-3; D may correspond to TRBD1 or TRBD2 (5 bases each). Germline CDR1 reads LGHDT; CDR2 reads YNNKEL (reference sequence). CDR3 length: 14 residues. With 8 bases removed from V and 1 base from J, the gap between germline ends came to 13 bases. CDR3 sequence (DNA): TGTGCCAGCGGACGTATGGGACGCACAGATACGCAGTATTTT. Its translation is CASGRMGRTDTQYF.

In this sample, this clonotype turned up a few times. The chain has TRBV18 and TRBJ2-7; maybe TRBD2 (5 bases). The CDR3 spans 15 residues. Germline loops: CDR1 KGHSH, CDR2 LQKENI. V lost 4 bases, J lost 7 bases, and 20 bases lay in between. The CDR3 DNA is TGTGCCAGCTCACAGCTACTCAATAGCGCGAGTGAGCAGTACTTC. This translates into CASSQLLNSASEQYF.

CDR3 in DNA: TGTGCCAGTAGTACCTTACAGGGGGCCGGCTACGAGCAGTACTTC. Translation: CASSTLQGAGYEQYF. This chain joins TRBV19 and TRBJ2-7, with 9 bases fitting TRBD1. V was clipped by 4 bases and J by 3 bases; unmatched bases: 7. Germline loops: CDR1 LNHDA, CDR2 SQIVND (reference sequence). The length of the CDR3 is 15 residues. The full variable domain, its missing parts supplied by reference TRBV19 and TRBJ2-7, is DGGITQSPKYLFRKEGQNVTLSCEQNLNHDAMYWYRQDPGQGLRLIYYSQIVNDFQKGDIAEGYSVSREKKESFPLTVTSAQKNPTAFYLCASSTLQGAGYEQYFGPGTRLTVT.